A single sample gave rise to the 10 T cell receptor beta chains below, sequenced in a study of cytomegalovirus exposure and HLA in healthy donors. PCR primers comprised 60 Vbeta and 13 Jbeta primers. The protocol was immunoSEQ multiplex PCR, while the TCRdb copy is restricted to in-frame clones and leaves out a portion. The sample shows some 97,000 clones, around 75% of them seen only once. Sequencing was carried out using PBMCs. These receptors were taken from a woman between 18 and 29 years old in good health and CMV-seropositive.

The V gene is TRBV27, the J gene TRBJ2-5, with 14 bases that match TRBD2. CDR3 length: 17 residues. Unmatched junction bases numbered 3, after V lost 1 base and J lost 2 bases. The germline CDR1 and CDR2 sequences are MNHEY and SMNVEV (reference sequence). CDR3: CASSLLGTSGRQETQYF. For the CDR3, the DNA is TGTGCCAGCAGTTTATTAGGGACTAGCGGGAGACAAGAGACCCAGTACTTC.

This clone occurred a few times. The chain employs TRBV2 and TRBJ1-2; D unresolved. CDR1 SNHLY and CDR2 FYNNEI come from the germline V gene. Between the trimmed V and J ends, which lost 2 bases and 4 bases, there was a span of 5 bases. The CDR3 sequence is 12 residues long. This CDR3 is CASSENIYGYTF. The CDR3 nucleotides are TGTGCCAGCAGTGAAAACATCTATGGCTACACCTTC.

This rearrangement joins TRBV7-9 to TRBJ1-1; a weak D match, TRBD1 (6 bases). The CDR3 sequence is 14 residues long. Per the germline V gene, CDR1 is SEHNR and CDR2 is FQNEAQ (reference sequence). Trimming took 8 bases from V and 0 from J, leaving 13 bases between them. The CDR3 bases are TGTGCCAGCCACACCGGGACAATGAACACTGAAGCTTTCTTT. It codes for CASHTGTMNTEAFF.

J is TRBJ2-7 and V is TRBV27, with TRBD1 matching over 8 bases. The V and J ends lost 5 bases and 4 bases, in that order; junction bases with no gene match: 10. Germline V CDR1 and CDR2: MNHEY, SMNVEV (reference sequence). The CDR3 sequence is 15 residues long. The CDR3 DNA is TGTGCCAGCAGTCCCTACCCGGACAGGGATTACGAGCAGTACTTC. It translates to CASSPYPDRDYEQYF.

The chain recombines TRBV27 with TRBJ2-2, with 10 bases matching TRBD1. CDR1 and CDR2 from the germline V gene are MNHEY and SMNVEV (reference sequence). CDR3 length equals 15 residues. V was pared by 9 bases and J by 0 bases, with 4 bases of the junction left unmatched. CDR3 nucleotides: TGTGCCAGTTCCGGGACAGGGGCGAACACCGGGGAGCTGTTTTTT. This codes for CASSGTGANTGELFF.

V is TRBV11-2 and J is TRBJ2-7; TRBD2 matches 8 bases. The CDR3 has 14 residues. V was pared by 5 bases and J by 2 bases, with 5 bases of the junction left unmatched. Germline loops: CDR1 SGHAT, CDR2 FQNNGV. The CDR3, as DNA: TGTGCCAGCAGCCCAGGACTAGCTGCCTACGAGCAGTACTTC. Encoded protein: CASSPGLAAYEQYF.

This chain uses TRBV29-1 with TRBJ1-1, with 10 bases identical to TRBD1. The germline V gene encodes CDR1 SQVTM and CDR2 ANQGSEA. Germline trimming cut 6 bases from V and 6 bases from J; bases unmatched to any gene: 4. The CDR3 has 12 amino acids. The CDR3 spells CSVDRGRSEAFF. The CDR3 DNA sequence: TGCAGCGTGGACAGGGGGAGGTCTGAAGCTTTCTTT. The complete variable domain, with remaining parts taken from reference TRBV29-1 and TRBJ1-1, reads SAVISQKPSRDICQRGTSLTIQCQVDSQVTMMFWYRQQPGQSLTLIATANQGSEATYESGFVIDKFPISRPNLTFSTLTVSNMSPEDSSIYLCSVDRGRSEAFFGQGTRLTVV.

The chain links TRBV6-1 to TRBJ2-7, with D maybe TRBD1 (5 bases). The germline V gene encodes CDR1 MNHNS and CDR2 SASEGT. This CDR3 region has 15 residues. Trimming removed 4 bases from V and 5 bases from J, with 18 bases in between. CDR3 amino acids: CASSARTPTPHEQYF. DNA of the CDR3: TGTGCCAGCAGTGCACGGACACCTACCCCTCACGAGCAGTACTTC.

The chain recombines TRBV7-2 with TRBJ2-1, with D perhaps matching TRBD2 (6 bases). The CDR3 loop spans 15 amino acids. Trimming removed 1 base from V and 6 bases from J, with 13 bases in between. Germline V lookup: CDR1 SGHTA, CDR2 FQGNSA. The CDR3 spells CASSLDGSAGNEQFF. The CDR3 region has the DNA TGTGCCAGCAGCTTAGACGGGAGTGCTGGCAATGAGCAGTTCTTC.

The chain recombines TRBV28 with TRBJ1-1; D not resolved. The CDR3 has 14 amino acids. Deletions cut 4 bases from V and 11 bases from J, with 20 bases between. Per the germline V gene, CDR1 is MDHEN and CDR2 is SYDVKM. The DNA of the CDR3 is TGTGCCAGCAGTTACCCTGGACTCTCTAATTTGGCTTTCTTT. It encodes CASSYPGLSNLAFF.